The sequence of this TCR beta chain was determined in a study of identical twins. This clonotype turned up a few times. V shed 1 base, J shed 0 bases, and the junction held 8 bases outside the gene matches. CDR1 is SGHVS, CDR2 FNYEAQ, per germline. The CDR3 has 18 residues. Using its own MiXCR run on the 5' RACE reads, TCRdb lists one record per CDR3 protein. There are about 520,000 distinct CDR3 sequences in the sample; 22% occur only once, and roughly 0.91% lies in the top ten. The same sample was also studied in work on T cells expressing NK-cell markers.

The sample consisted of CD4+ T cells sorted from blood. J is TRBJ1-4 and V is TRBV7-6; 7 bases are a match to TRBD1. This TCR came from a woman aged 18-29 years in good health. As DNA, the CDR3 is TGTGCCAGCAGCTTAGACAGGGGAAGGGGTGCAACTAATGAAAAACTGTTTTTT. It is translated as CASSLDRGRGATNEKLFF.